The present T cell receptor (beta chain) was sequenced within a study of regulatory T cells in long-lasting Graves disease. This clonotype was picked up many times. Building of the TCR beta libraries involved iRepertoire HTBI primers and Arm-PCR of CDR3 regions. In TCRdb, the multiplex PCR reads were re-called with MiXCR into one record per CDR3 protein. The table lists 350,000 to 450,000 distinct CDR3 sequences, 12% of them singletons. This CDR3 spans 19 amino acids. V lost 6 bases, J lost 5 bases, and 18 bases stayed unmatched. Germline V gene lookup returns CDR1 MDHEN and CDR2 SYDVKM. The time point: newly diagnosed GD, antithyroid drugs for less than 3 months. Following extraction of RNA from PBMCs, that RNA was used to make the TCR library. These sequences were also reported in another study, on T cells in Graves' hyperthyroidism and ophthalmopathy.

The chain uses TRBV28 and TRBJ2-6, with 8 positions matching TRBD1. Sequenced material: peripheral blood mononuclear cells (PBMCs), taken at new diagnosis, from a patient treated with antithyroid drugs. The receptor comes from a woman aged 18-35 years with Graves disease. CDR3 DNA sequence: TGTGCCAGCAGCAATAAATTCCGGGACAGGAACTTTTGGGCCAACGTCCTGACTTTC. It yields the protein CASSNKFRDRNFWANVLTF.